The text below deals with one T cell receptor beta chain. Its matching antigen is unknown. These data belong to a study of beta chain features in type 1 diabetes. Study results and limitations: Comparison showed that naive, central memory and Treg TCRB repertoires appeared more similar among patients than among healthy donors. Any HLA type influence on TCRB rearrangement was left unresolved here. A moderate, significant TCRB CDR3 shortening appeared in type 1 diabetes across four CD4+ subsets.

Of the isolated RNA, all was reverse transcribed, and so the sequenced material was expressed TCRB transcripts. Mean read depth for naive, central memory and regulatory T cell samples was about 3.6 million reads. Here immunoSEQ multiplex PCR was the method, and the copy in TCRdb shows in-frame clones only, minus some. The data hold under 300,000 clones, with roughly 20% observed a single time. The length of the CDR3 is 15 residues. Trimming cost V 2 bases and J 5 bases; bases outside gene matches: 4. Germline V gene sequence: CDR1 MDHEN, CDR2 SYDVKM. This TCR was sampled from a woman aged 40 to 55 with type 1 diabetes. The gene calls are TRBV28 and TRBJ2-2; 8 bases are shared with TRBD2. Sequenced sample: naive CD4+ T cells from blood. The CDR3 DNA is TGTGCCAGCAGTTTAGACGGGAGGGAGACCGGGGAGCTGTTTTTT. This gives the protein CASSLDGRETGELFF.